The text below deals with one T cell receptor (beta chain). The antigen remains unidentified. This record comes from a study of lymphopenia after photon versus proton radiotherapy. Overall study findings and caveats: Oligoclonal CD8+ Temra expansion after nadir drove photon patients' diversity drop. In patients who died, overall survival fell as post-nadir TCR diversity dropped more. Relative stability marked proton patients; photon patients lost diversity and naive cells. Survival link was tested only in deceased patients; proton benefit remains a possibility.

Germline V gene lookup returns CDR1 SGDLS and CDR2 YYNGEE. The CDR3 runs to 15 residues. Between the trimmed V and J ends, which lost 4 bases and 5 bases, there was a span of 13 bases. The repertoire was sequenced with immunoSEQ multiplex PCR; TCRdb's copy has only in-frame clones and lacks some. The sample consists of some 30,000 clones, about nine tenths of them appearing once. The sample consisted of peripheral blood, taken from a patient treated with photon-based radiotherapy. This chain links TRBV9 with TRBJ1-6, with D perhaps matching TRBD1 (5 bases). The sequence was obtained from a woman between 50 and 59 years old with pancreatic cancer. CDR3 residues: CASSSYGADNSPLHF. As DNA, the CDR3 is TGTGCCAGCAGCTCGTACGGGGCAGATAATTCACCCCTCCACTTT.